Each of the 28 T cell receptor beta chains below was sequenced from the same sample in a study of T-cell reconstitution after alpha-beta-depleted transplantation in children. The TCRbeta library was prepared with unique molecular identifiers. TCRdb itself ran the PCR reads through MiXCR, one entry per CDR3 protein. This sample has roughly 500,000 distinct CDR3 sequences, with around 13% found just once. The material was PBMCs from the stem cell graft donor, obtained from the stem cell graft. The receptor source for this set is a human donor who donated a stem cell graft to a child with combined immunodeficiency.

This chain connects TRBV20-1 to TRBJ1-6, with D maybe TRBD1 (5 bases). V lost 5 bases to trimming and J lost 7 bases, with 12 bases between them. The CDR3 is made up of 13 amino acids. Germline lookup yields CDR1 DFQATT and CDR2 SNEGSKA (reference sequence). CDR3 residues: CSAPGTANSPLHF. In nucleotides, the CDR3 is TGCAGTGCTCCCGGGACGGCCAATTCACCCCTCCACTTT.

In this sample, this clonotype turned up a few times. This sequence joins TRBV20-1 and TRBJ1-4; D is unresolved. The CDR3 totals 15 residues. Germline CDR1 is DFQATT and CDR2 is SNEGSKA (reference sequence). V gave up 0 bases and J gave up 4 bases, with 12 bases separating them. CDR3 DNA sequence: TGCAGTGCTAGAGATCGCGCGAAGTTTAATGAAAAACTGTTTTTT. It specifies CSARDRAKFNEKLFF.

The genes are TRBV11-3 and TRBJ2-1; D is undetermined. Germline values: CDR1 SGHNT, CDR2 YENEEA. V gave up 5 bases and J gave up 5 bases, with 13 bases separating them. The CDR3 runs to 14 residues. CDR3 amino acids: CASSPSRVHNEQFF. The CDR3 bases are TGTGCCAGCAGCCCAAGTCGGGTACACAATGAGCAGTTCTTC.

This clonotype was seen just once. V gene TRBV6-1 combines with J gene TRBJ1-6, with TRBD1 matching 7 bases. Per the germline V gene, CDR1 is MNHNS and CDR2 is SASEGT. The CDR3 is made up of 15 amino acids. The junction had 11 bases not matched to a gene; V was cut back by 6 bases and J by 9 bases. CDR3 sequence: CASSQTGTEGSPLHF. The CDR3 DNA is TGTGCCAGCAGCCAGACAGGGACCGAGGGTTCACCCCTCCACTTT.

This clonotype has more than one count but fewer than ten. This chain joins TRBV5-1 and TRBJ1-1; D is uncertain. The length of the CDR3 is 13 residues. The germline V gene encodes CDR1 SGHRS and CDR2 YFSETQ. With 2 bases removed from V and 4 bases from J, the gap between germline ends came to 9 bases. The CDR3 sequence: CASSLGASTEAFF. In DNA form, the CDR3 reads TGCGCCAGCAGCTTAGGTGCGAGCACTGAAGCTTTCTTT. The full variable domain, in which reference TRBV5-1 and TRBJ1-1 provide the parts outside the CDR3, is KAGVTQTPRYLIKTRGQQVTLSCSPISGHRSVSWYQQTPGQGLQFLFEYFSETQRNKGNFPGRFSGRQFSNSRSEMNVSTLELGDSALYLCASSLGASTEAFFGQGTRLTVV.

This clonotype has ten or more counts. The chain joins TRBV20-1 to TRBJ2-5; the D is unclear. The CDR3 contains 11 residues. The V gene lost 1 base and the J gene lost 5 bases, with 5 bases spanning the gap. The germline V gene has CDR1 DFQATT and CDR2 SNEGSKA (reference sequence). In DNA, the CDR3 is TGCAGTGCTAGAGGCCCCGAGACCCAGTACTTC. Its translation: CSARGPETQYF.

This clonotype was seen a handful of times. Here the CDR3 reads CASSSPGARDNEQFF. The CDR3 coding sequence is TGTGCCAGCAGCTCCCCGGGGGCGCGGGACAATGAGCAGTTCTTC. V usage is TRBV7-9 and J usage is TRBJ2-1; D might be TRBD1 or TRBD2, each matching 6 bases. The CDR3 runs to 15 residues. CDR1 and CDR2 from the germline V gene are SEHNR and FQNEAQ (reference sequence). Trimming removed 4 bases from V and 5 bases from J, with 15 bases in between.

This clonotype has a handful of counts. The genes are TRBV6-5 and TRBJ2-5, with D possibly TRBD1 on 5 matching bases. Germline CDR1 MNHEY, CDR2 SVGAGI. Trimming took off 2 bases at V and 7 bases at J, with 20 bases between the two ends. The CDR3 runs to 16 residues. CDR3 region: CASSYQSPSAGSTQYF. The CDR3, as DNA: TGTGCCAGCAGTTACCAATCCCCGTCGGCAGGGTCGACCCAGTACTTC.

V gene TRBV20-1 combines with J gene TRBJ2-3; D is unclear. This CDR3 region has 14 residues. Germline V gene sequence: CDR1 DFQATT, CDR2 SNEGSKA (reference sequence). V lost 0 bases, J lost 1 base, and 8 bases lay in between. The CDR3 DNA follows: TGCAGTGCTAGAGATGCCGGCGGCACAGATACGCAGTATTTT. Its protein is CSARDAGGTDTQYF.

This clonotype came up many times. J is TRBJ1-2 and V is TRBV5-1; 7 nucleotides agree with TRBD1. V trimming: 3 bases; J trimming: 1 base; junction bases outside the gene matches: 3. Per germline, CDR1 SGHRS and CDR2 YFSETQ. CDR3 length: 14 amino acids. As DNA, the CDR3 is TGCGCCAGCAGCTCGACAGGGTATAACTATGGCTACACCTTC. Translating gives CASSSTGYNYGYTF.

This clonotype was counted ten times or more. DNA of the CDR3: TGTGCCAGCAGTTTCACTAGCGGTCTCAATGAGCAGTTCTTC. It codes for CASSFTSGLNEQFF. The chain employs TRBV12-3 or TRBV12-4 and TRBJ2-1, with TRBD2 matching over 8 bases. V shed 3 bases and J 6 bases; nucleotides not matched to a gene: 4. The CDR3 consists of 14 residues.

This clonotype was seen more than once but under ten times. The rearrangement joins TRBV29-1 to TRBJ2-7; D tentatively reads TRBD1 or TRBD2 (7 bases each). V lost 7 bases and J lost 5, with 9 bases in between. The CDR3 is made up of 10 amino acids. Germline values: CDR1 SQVTM, CDR2 ANQGSEA. CDR3 amino acids: CSAGGDEQYF. The CDR3, as DNA: TGCAGCGCAGGGGGGGACGAGCAGTACTTC.

At least ten counts were recorded for this clonotype. The CDR3 protein is CASSLVAGKETQYF. CDR3 nucleotide sequence: TGTGCCAGCAGCTTAGTTGCAGGCAAAGAGACCCAGTACTTC. The V call is TRBV7-8, the J call TRBJ2-5; D gene ambiguous. The CDR3 has 14 amino acids. Trimming left V 1 base short and J 3 bases short, with 9 bases between. Germline V gives CDR1 SGHVS, CDR2 FQNEAQ.

This clonotype was detected a few times. The rearrangement links TRBV7-8 to TRBJ2-4; 9 positions agree with TRBD2. The CDR3 is made up of 19 amino acids. CDR1 and CDR2 from the germline V gene are SGHVS and FQNEAQ. V was clipped by 5 bases and J by 0 bases; unmatched bases: 14. The CDR3 bases are TGTGCCAGCAGCAGGAAGCGGGAGGAGTGGGTTATAGCCAAAAACATTCAGTACTTC. Amino acids: CASSRKREEWVIAKNIQYF.

This clonotype appeared a few times. The gene calls are TRBV3-1 and TRBJ1-6; D may be TRBD1 (6 bases). Germline lookup yields CDR1 LGHDT and CDR2 YNNKEL (reference sequence). The germline V and J ends were trimmed by 0 bases and 14 bases, with 8 bases remaining between them. This CDR3 has 12 residues. The CDR3 sequence is CASSQEQGTLHF. CDR3 DNA: TGTGCCAGCAGCCAAGAACAGGGAACCCTCCACTTT. Complete variable domain (other parts from reference TRBV3-1 and TRBJ1-6): DTAVSQTPKYLVTQMGNDKSIKCEQNLGHDTMYWYKQDSKKFLKIMFSYNNKELIINETVPNRFSPKSPDKAHLNLHINSLELGDSAVYFCASSQEQGTLHFGNGTRLTVT.

This clonotype was seen a few times. V is TRBV10-3 and J is TRBJ2-1; 7 nucleotides agree with TRBD1. The ends lost 0 bases at V and 3 bases at J; junction bases unmatched: 5. Germline V gene sequence: CDR1 ENHRY, CDR2 SYGVKD. CDR3 size: 16 residues. Here the CDR3 DNA reads TGTGCCATCAGTGAGTCTGGGGACAGAGGCTACAATGAGCAGTTCTTC. It codes for CAISESGDRGYNEQFF.

This clonotype was seen many times. The CDR3 DNA sequence: TGTGCCAGCAGTTCCCGGGACAGGGGCCACGAGCAGTACTTC. Translating gives CASSSRDRGHEQYF. J is TRBJ2-7 and V is TRBV6-2 or TRBV6-3, with 10 bases lining up with TRBD1. Trimming removed 4 bases from V and 5 bases from J; junction bases left unmatched: 5. The germline gives CDR1 MNHEY, CDR2 SVGEGT. The CDR3 contains 14 residues.

This clonotype was detected a few times. J is TRBJ1-2 and V is TRBV7-2; D unclear. Per germline, CDR1 SGHTA and CDR2 FQGNSA. CDR3 length: 12 amino acids. Trimming removed 6 bases at V and 4 bases at J, with 9 bases between. CDR3 in amino acids: CASRPTGYGYTF. The CDR3 DNA sequence: TGTGCCAGCAGACCTACGGGCTATGGCTACACCTTC.

The CDR3 is CASSYPTGTGGTGANVLTF. The CDR3 bases are TGTGCCAGCAGTTACCCGACCGGGACAGGGGGGACTGGGGCCAACGTCCTGACTTTC. The rearrangement uses TRBV6-2 or TRBV6-3 and TRBJ2-6, with 11 bases aligning to TRBD1. The CDR3 totals 19 residues. The germline CDR1 and CDR2 sequences are MNHEY and SVGEGT. The V gene end was trimmed by 2 bases and the J gene end by 2 bases; junction bases not matched to a gene: 8.

The chain couples TRBV18 to TRBJ2-1, with TRBD2 matching over 8 bases. CDR1 and CDR2 from the germline V gene are KGHSH and LQKENI. The CDR3 spans 17 residues. V was clipped by 1 base and J by 6 bases; unmatched bases: 11. CDR3 bases: TGTGCCAGCTCACCACGTGTAACGGGAGGGGGTTTCAATGAGCAGTTCTTC. This sequence encodes CASSPRVTGGGFNEQFF.

The chain employs TRBV9 and TRBJ2-1; TRBD2 aligns across 8 bases. After removal of 4 bases from V and 9 bases from J, the junction contained 21 bases not matched to a gene. This CDR3 has 18 residues. Germline V gene sequence: CDR1 SGDLS, CDR2 YYNGEE. CDR3 region: CASSPHLSAQREQSEQFF. In DNA, the CDR3 is TGTGCCAGCAGCCCCCACCTGTCTGCCCAGCGGGAGCAGAGTGAGCAGTTCTTC.

This chain links TRBV7-2 with TRBJ2-7, with a weak D call TRBD2 (6 bases). The V and J ends lost 0 bases and 0 bases respectively, with 9 bases between them. The CDR3 extends over 15 amino acids. Germline CDR1 SGHTA, CDR2 FQGNSA. The CDR3: CASSLAEGPSYEQYF. As DNA, the CDR3 is TGTGCCAGCAGCTTAGCGGAGGGCCCCTCCTACGAGCAGTACTTC.

This clonotype was counted only a few times. The chain carries TRBV10-3 and TRBJ2-7; 14 nucleotides match TRBD2. The trim removed 5 bases at V and 6 bases at J, leaving 12 bases unmatched. From germline, CDR1 is ENHRY and CDR2 SYGVKD. The CDR3 is 17 residues long. CDR3 nucleotides: TGTGCCATCAGTAGTTCGCTCTCTGGGACTAGCGGGAGCGAGCAGTACTTC. It specifies CAISSSLSGTSGSEQYF.

This clonotype was observed a handful of times. The V call is TRBV24-1, the J call TRBJ2-1, with TRBD2 identical over 9 bases. CDR3 length: 16 residues. Germline CDR1 and CDR2: KGHDR and SFDVKD. The J segment lost 6 bases and the V segment lost 5 bases, leaving 10 bases of the junction unmatched. CDR3 in amino acids: CATSALGAGGSNEQFF. The CDR3 DNA reads as TGTGCCACCAGTGCGCTAGGAGCGGGAGGTAGCAATGAGCAGTTCTTC.

This clonotype was counted a few times. V gene TRBV11-2 combines with J gene TRBJ2-1, with TRBD2 matching over 9 bases. Germline V gene sequence: CDR1 SGHAT, CDR2 FQNNGV. The CDR3 spans 16 residues. The J segment lost 9 bases and the V segment lost 3 bases, leaving 12 bases of the junction unmatched. CDR3 region: CASSLTSGNMEGEQFF. The CDR3 DNA is TGTGCCAGCAGCTTGACTAGCGGAAATATGGAGGGTGAGCAGTTCTTC. Drawing the rest from reference TRBV11-2 and TRBJ2-1, the complete variable domain is EAGVAQSPRYKIIEKRQSVAFWCNPISGHATLYWYQQILGQGPKLLIQFQNNGVVDDSQLPKDRFSAERLKGVDSTLKIQPAKLEDSAVYLCASSLTSGNMEGEQFFGPGTRLTVL.

The chain is built from TRBV5-1 and TRBJ2-2; the match to TRBD2 covers 10 bases. The CDR3 is 18 amino acids. Germline CDR1 is SGHRS and CDR2 is YFSETQ. Germline trimming cut 0 bases from V and 0 bases from J; bases unmatched to any gene: 5. CDR3 in amino acids: CASSLGLAGAANTGELFF. The DNA for the CDR3 is TGCGCCAGCAGCTTGGGGCTAGCGGGGGCCGCGAACACCGGGGAGCTGTTTTTT.

The chain couples TRBV4-1 to TRBJ1-4; D is perhaps TRBD1 (6 bases). The germline V gene has CDR1 MGHRA and CDR2 YSYEKL. V lost 2 bases to trimming and J lost 3 bases, with 10 bases between them. This CDR3 has 15 residues. CDR3 sequence: CASSQTGWANEKLFF. The CDR3 DNA is TGCGCCAGCAGCCAAACAGGGTGGGCTAATGAAAAACTGTTTTTT.

The chain couples TRBV6-1 to TRBJ2-1; possibly TRBD2 for D (5 bases). V lost 7 bases to trimming and J lost 6 bases, with 19 bases between them. CDR1 and CDR2 from the germline V gene are MNHNS and SASEGT. The CDR3 covers 15 residues. The CDR3 coding sequence is TGTGCCAGCACCCCGGTGAGCGGAGCCCCCAATGAGCAGTTCTTC. It codes for CASTPVSGAPNEQFF.